The TCR beta chain described here comes from a study of CD8+ T cells in alopecia areata. On the study more broadly: Oral tofacitinib, 5 to 10 mg twice daily, was given in an open-label trial.

Once RNA had been extracted, it was reverse transcribed into cDNA to act as the sequencing template. TCRdb keeps only in-frame clones here, not all; method: immunoSEQ multiplex PCR. The sample includes some 200,000 clones, approximately 45% of them seen just once. This clone showed up just a few times. Described treatment: oral pan-JAK inhibitor, 5-10 mg twice daily. Sampling of alopecia areata patients yielded lesional scalp punch biopsies as well as peripheral blood. V was pared by 3 bases and J by 6 bases, with 12 bases between. CDR3 length: 13 residues. Germline values: CDR1 KGHSH, CDR2 LQKENI. The gene calls are TRBV18 and TRBJ2-7; D might be TRBD2 (5 bases). This clonotype was sampled from a human donor with alopecia areata. The material sequenced was CD4+ T cells sorted from blood, taken at approximately week 39, from a patient treated with tofacitinib. Here the CDR3 reads CASSPWTFAEQYF. In DNA form, the CDR3 reads TGTGCCAGCTCACCCTGGACTTTTGCCGAGCAGTACTTC. Supplemented by reference TRBV18 and TRBJ2-7, the full variable domain reads NAGVMQNPRHLVRRRGQEARLRCSPMKGHSHVYWYRQLPEEGLKFMVYLQKENIIDESGMPKERFSAEFPKEGPSILRIQQVVRGDSAAYFCASSPWTFAEQYFGPGTRLTVT.